One sample yielded the 30 T cell receptor beta chains listed below, sequenced in a study of T-cell reconstitution after alpha-beta-depleted transplantation in children. During its preparation, the TCRbeta library received unique molecular identifiers. Via MiXCR, TCRdb re-called the PCR reads, giving one row per CDR3 protein. Of fewer than 700,000 distinct CDR3 sequences in the sample, 23% are singletons; the top ten hold around 14%. Sequenced here: PBMCs, mostly from graft donor cells, sampled 360 days after TCRalphabeta/CD19-depleted stem cell transplant. Every receptor here comes from a boy under three years old who had a stem cell transplant for acute myeloid leukemia, so the T cells may come from the graft donor.

This clonotype has a count of ten or more. The genes are TRBV12-3 or TRBV12-4 and TRBJ1-5; D is unresolved. The CDR3 consists of 13 residues. Trimming left V 2 bases short and J 6 bases short, with 8 bases between. CDR3 bases: TGTGCCAGCAGTTTAACAGCCGGTCAGCCCCAGCATTTT. This sequence encodes CASSLTAGQPQHF.

This clonotype was seen ten or more times. The rearrangement links TRBV4-3 to TRBJ2-6, with 7 bases fitting TRBD1. The V segment lost 3 bases and the J segment 0 bases; nucleotides outside the gene matches: 2. Germline CDR1 and CDR2: LGHNA and YSLEER. This CDR3 comprises 16 residues. The CDR3 DNA reads as TGCGCCAGCAGCCAGCGACAGGGCTCTGGGGCCAACGTCCTGACTTTC. As protein: CASSQRQGSGANVLTF.

This clonotype occurred many times. This chain joins TRBV7-9 and TRBJ2-3; D is unclear. Trimming took 4 bases from V and 6 from J, leaving 14 bases between them. The CDR3 is 14 amino acids. Germline V gene data show CDR1 as SEHNR and CDR2 as FQNEAQ (reference sequence). The chain's CDR3 is CASSSPLRLDTQYF. CDR3 DNA: TGTGCCAGCAGCTCGCCTTTACGTCTTGATACGCAGTATTTT.

This clonotype was observed a handful of times. The gene calls are TRBV28 and TRBJ1-6; possible D gene TRBD1, 5 bases. Germline assignment: CDR1 MDHEN and CDR2 SYDVKM. V was cut by 7 bases and J by 14 bases, with 18 bases left in between. This CDR3 region has 13 residues. The CDR3 region is CASNGGGLETLHF. In DNA, the CDR3 is TGTGCCAGCAATGGGGGGGGGTTGGAGACCCTCCACTTT.

This clonotype has ten or more counts. The rearrangement uses TRBV27 and TRBJ2-7; D is perhaps TRBD1 (5 bases). V dropped 6 bases and J dropped 2 bases, with 17 bases sitting between them. The germline CDR1 and CDR2 sequences are MNHEY and SMNVEV (reference sequence). This CDR3 is 15 amino acids long. Here the CDR3 reads CASSPAGHLPYEQYV. In nucleotides, the CDR3 is TGTGCCAGCAGCCCGGCAGGGCACCTTCCCTACGAGCAGTACGTC.

This chain links TRBV20-1 with TRBJ2-7, with 8 nucleotides matching TRBD1. CDR1 DFQATT and CDR2 SNEGSKA come from the germline V gene (reference sequence). The CDR3 has 14 residues. The trim removed 5 bases at V and 2 bases at J, leaving 8 bases unmatched. Written as DNA, the CDR3 is TGCAGTGCTTTCAGGGACAGGAATGCCTACGAGCAGTACGTC. Translated, it gives CSAFRDRNAYEQYV.

This clonotype was seen ten or more times. The chain links TRBV25-1 to TRBJ1-1, with D perhaps TRBD1 (6 bases). The CDR3 is made up of 14 amino acids. V was trimmed by 2 bases and J by 6 bases, leaving 13 bases between them. Germline V CDR1 and CDR2: MGHDK, SYGVNS. CDR3 amino acids: CASSETTEGAEAFF. The CDR3 region has the DNA TGTGCCAGCAGTGAAACTACGGAGGGGGCTGAAGCTTTCTTT.

This clonotype was seen at least ten times. This rearrangement joins TRBV20-1 to TRBJ2-1, with a weak D call TRBD2 (5 bases). The V gene lost 6 bases and the J gene lost 7 bases, with 10 bases spanning the gap. CDR3 length equals 11 residues. The germline V gene encodes CDR1 DFQATT and CDR2 SNEGSKA (reference sequence). This chain's CDR3 is CSAPRGNEQFF. In DNA, the CDR3 is TGCAGTGCCCCGCGAGGGAATGAGCAGTTCTTC.

This clonotype was recorded many times. The rearrangement links TRBV2 to TRBJ2-1, with a possible D match to TRBD1 (5 bases). Per germline, CDR1 SNHLY and CDR2 FYNNEI. V was shortened by 3 bases and J by 0 bases, with 12 bases between the two germline ends. There are 16 residues in the CDR3. CDR3 nucleotides: TGTGCCAGCAGTGATGAGACAGCGAGCTCCTACAATGAGCAGTTCTTC. Translating it yields CASSDETASSYNEQFF.

This clonotype came up many times. V is TRBV12-3 or TRBV12-4 and J is TRBJ2-1; no clear D. The CDR3 runs 15 residues. The V and J ends lost 8 bases and 0 bases respectively, with 14 bases between them. The CDR3 sequence is CASSRPFSSYNEQFF. In DNA, the CDR3 is TGTGCCAGCTCTAGGCCATTTAGCTCCTACAATGAGCAGTTCTTC.

This clonotype was picked up a small number of times. The V gene is TRBV9, the J gene TRBJ2-7; the D gene is possibly TRBD2 (6 bases). Germline V gives CDR1 SGDLS, CDR2 YYNGEE. This CDR3 contains 12 residues. V was trimmed by 3 bases and J by 6 bases, leaving 10 bases between them. CDR3 protein: CASSGRGTEQYF. The CDR3 nucleotides read TGTGCCAGCAGCGGTCGGGGGACCGAGCAGTACTTC.

The J gene is TRBJ2-3, the V gene TRBV6-5, with 8 positions matching TRBD1. Germline CDR1 MNHEY, CDR2 SVGAGI. Trimming cost V 2 bases and J 2 bases; bases outside gene matches: 6. CDR3 length equals 16 residues. CDR3 nucleotide sequence: TGTGCCAGCAGTTACGAGGGGACAGGCCTCACAGATACGCAGTATTTT. Encoded protein: CASSYEGTGLTDTQYF.

The chain employs TRBV28 and TRBJ2-5, with D uncertain. Trimming shortened V by 3 bases and J by 5 bases, and 10 bases separated the two germline ends. The CDR3 runs 13 residues. In germline, CDR1 is MDHEN, CDR2 SYDVKM. CDR3 nucleotides: TGTGCCAGCAGTTTCGAGTGGGGTGAGACCCAGTACTTC. Protein sequence: CASSFEWGETQYF.

This clonotype was found many times. The V call is TRBV5-1, the J call TRBJ2-3; 8 bases agree with TRBD1. J lost 1 base, V lost 0 bases, and 4 bases had no gene match. CDR3 size: 16 residues. The germline V gene has CDR1 SGHRS and CDR2 YFSETQ. This CDR3 reads CASSLAPDRGTDTQYF. The CDR3 nucleotides read TGCGCCAGCAGCTTGGCACCGGACAGGGGCACAGATACGCAGTATTTT.

This rearrangement joins TRBV6-1 to TRBJ2-3; TRBD2 matches at 8 bases. J gave up 2 bases and V 1 base, and 8 bases lay outside the gene matches. Germline V gene sequence: CDR1 MNHNS, CDR2 SASEGT. CDR3 length equals 17 residues. CDR3 nucleotides: TGTGCCAGCAGTGAAGGGTTCCGGGGGGGCGTCACAGATACGCAGTATTTT. Its translation: CASSEGFRGGVTDTQYF.

This chain links TRBV5-8 with TRBJ2-3, with D unresolved. Between the trimmed V and J ends, which lost 4 bases and 2 bases, there was a span of 14 bases. Looked up from germline, CDR1 is SGHTS and CDR2 is YDEGEE. CDR3 length: 15 residues. The chain's CDR3 is CASSPLEATTDTQYF. CDR3 bases: TGTGCCAGCAGCCCTCTAGAGGCCACCACAGATACGCAGTATTTT.

This clonotype was seen once. J is TRBJ2-1 and V is TRBV27; D is unresolved. V gave up 7 bases and J gave up 7 bases, with 14 bases separating them. There are 13 residues in the CDR3. Germline lookup yields CDR1 MNHEY and CDR2 SMNVEV (reference sequence). In nucleotides, the CDR3 is TGTGCCAGCAAATCCCCGAGCGTGAATGAGCAGTTCTTC. It codes for CASKSPSVNEQFF.

In this sample, this clonotype turned up a few times. The chain carries TRBV29-1 and TRBJ2-3; TRBD2 agrees at 10 bases. The germline V gene encodes CDR1 SQVTM and CDR2 ANQGSEA. There are 15 residues in the CDR3. Trimming cost V 2 bases and J 4 bases; bases outside gene matches: 6. The CDR3 DNA is TGCAGCGTTGAAAAAGCGGGGGGGCTAGCAGATACGCAGTATTTT. Residues: CSVEKAGGLADTQYF.

This clonotype was seen more than once but under ten times. V and J are TRBV6-2 or TRBV6-3 and TRBJ2-1, with 8 bases lining up with TRBD2. The CDR3 loop spans 14 amino acids. With V trimmed by 6 bases and J by 6 bases, 7 bases remained unmatched. The germline CDR1 and CDR2 sequences are MNHEY and SVGEGT. CDR3 loop: CASSRGGGGNEQFF. CDR3 nucleotide sequence: TGTGCCAGCAGCCGGGGGGGCGGAGGCAATGAGCAGTTCTTC.

This clonotype has only a few counts. This chain uses TRBV28 with TRBJ1-6; D ambiguous. With 3 bases removed from V and 13 bases from J, the gap between germline ends came to 10 bases. The CDR3 runs to 12 residues. The germline gives CDR1 MDHEN, CDR2 SYDVKM. The CDR3 region has the DNA TGTGCCAGCAGTTTCGGGCAGGCGCCCCTCCACTTT. Encoded protein: CASSFGQAPLHF.

This clonotype was observed at least ten times. The V call is TRBV7-9, the J call TRBJ2-1, with 7 bases identical to TRBD1. This CDR3 spans 14 amino acids. The J segment lost 5 bases and the V segment lost 5 bases, leaving 6 bases of the junction unmatched. CDR1 is SEHNR, CDR2 FQNEAQ, per germline (reference sequence). Here the CDR3 reads CASSAGTENNEQFF. Written as DNA, the CDR3 is TGTGCCAGCAGCGCCGGGACAGAAAACAATGAGCAGTTCTTC. Looking up the rest from reference TRBV7-9 and TRBJ2-1 gives the full variable domain: DTGVSQNPRHKITKRGQNVTFRCDPISEHNRLYWYRQTLGQGPEFLTYFQNEAQLEKSRLLSDRFSAERPKGSFSTLEIQRTEQGDSAMYLCASSAGTENNEQFFGPGTRLTVL.

This clonotype was seen only once. This chain's CDR3 is CASKRLHEQYV. In nucleotides, the CDR3 is TGTGCCAGCAAGAGGCTACACGAGCAGTACGTC. The chain joins TRBV2 to TRBJ2-7; D is undetermined. V was trimmed by 7 bases and J by 5 bases, leaving 9 bases between them. CDR3 length: 11 residues. CDR1 and CDR2 (germline): SNHLY, FYNNEI.

Points on this clonotype: Since a much larger clone is just one base distant, this may be a read error. The chain uses TRBV5-5 and TRBJ2-1; 11 bases fit TRBD1. This CDR3 region has 14 residues. Per germline, CDR1 SGHKS and CDR2 YYEKEE (reference sequence). J gave up 8 bases and V 2 bases, and 3 bases lay outside the gene matches. CDR3 sequence: CASSFGQGAYEQFF. As DNA, the CDR3 is TGTGCCAGCAGCTTCGGACAGGGGGCGTATGAGCAGTTCTTC. Full variable domain (remainder filled in from reference TRBV5-5 and TRBJ2-1): DAGVTQSPTHLIKTRGQQVTLRCSPISGHKSVSWYQQVLGQGPQFIFQYYEKEERGRGNFPDRFSARQFPNYSSELNVNALLLGDSALYLCASSFGQGAYEQFFGPGTRLTVL.

V is TRBV12-3 or TRBV12-4 and J is TRBJ2-3; unclear D gene. Trimming took 6 bases from V and 0 from J, leaving 10 bases between them. This CDR3 spans 14 amino acids. The CDR3, as DNA: TGTGCCAGCAGCCTTGGAGAAAGCACAGATACGCAGTATTTT. This codes for CASSLGESTDTQYF.

The chain recombines TRBV20-1 with TRBJ1-1, with D uncertain. Trimming cost V 3 bases and J 1 base, with 6 bases left between them. The CDR3 is 12 amino acids. Looked up from germline, CDR1 is DFQATT and CDR2 is SNEGSKA (reference sequence). CDR3 residues: CSASGTNTEAFF. Written as DNA, the CDR3 is TGCAGTGCTAGTGGTACGAACACTGAAGCTTTCTTT.

Concerning this clonotype itself: A junction end diverges from the germline sequence, so it may reflect a read error. In DNA form, the CDR3 reads TGTGCCAGCAGTGAATTTAATGGCATCCACTTC. Translation: CASSEFNGIHF. J is TRBJ1-2 and V is TRBV25-1; D ambiguous. Germline CDR1 reads MGHDK; CDR2 reads SYGVNS. CDR3 size: 11 residues.

This clonotype was detected ten times or more. The genes are TRBV7-9 and TRBJ2-1; D is possibly TRBD2 (6 bases). The V end was cut by 5 bases, the J end by 2 bases, with 16 bases between. Germline V CDR1 and CDR2: SEHNR, FQNEAQ (reference sequence). This CDR3 comprises 16 residues. For the CDR3, the DNA is TGTGCCAGCAGCCTCCTTTTGACTAGAACCTACAATGAGCAGTTCTTC. It specifies CASSLLLTRTYNEQFF.

This clonotype was counted at least ten times. This chain links TRBV29-1 with TRBJ1-1; D not resolved. Germline CDR1 is SQVTM and CDR2 is ANQGSEA. The V gene lost 3 bases and the J gene lost 1 base, with 12 bases spanning the gap. The CDR3 runs 14 residues. DNA of the CDR3: TGCAGCGTTGAGAGGGCAGGCCGGAACACTGAAGCTTTCTTT. This codes for CSVERAGRNTEAFF.

The chain combines TRBV6-5 with TRBJ2-1; TRBD1 matches at 10 bases. Germline V gives CDR1 MNHEY, CDR2 SVGAGI. The V and J ends lost 2 bases and 4 bases, in that order; junction bases with no gene match: 2. The CDR3 contains 15 residues. The CDR3 spells CASSYDRGQYNEQFF. The CDR3 DNA is TGTGCCAGCAGTTACGACAGGGGGCAGTACAATGAGCAGTTCTTC.

This clonotype showed up just a few times. The V and J genes are TRBV18 and TRBJ2-3; perhaps TRBD2 as D (6 bases). Per germline, CDR1 KGHSH and CDR2 LQKENI. The V end lost 6 bases, the J end lost 5 bases, and 15 bases lay between the germline ends. The CDR3 sequence is 14 residues long. The CDR3 DNA reads as TGTGCCAGCTCGACCGGGACCGGGGGAGATACGCAGTATTTT. It encodes CASSTGTGGDTQYF.